The next 8 T cell receptor beta chains were all read from a single sample in a study of Graves' ophthalmopathy and Graves' hyperthyroidism. The study amplified TCR beta CDR3 regions using RNA transcripts. A first-round RT-PCR used HTBI primers, followed by a second-round multiplex PCR. TCRdb analysed the multiplex PCR reads with MiXCR anew, one entry per CDR3 protein. The repertoire holds over a million distinct CDR3 sequences, with around a third as singletons. Sequencing was performed on peripheral blood or thyroid tissue (not recorded which). Receptor source: an adult man with Graves' hyperthyroidism.

The V and J genes are TRBV29-1 and TRBJ2-7, with TRBD2 as a possible D gene (5 bases). V was trimmed by 8 bases and J by 5 bases, leaving 16 bases between them. CDR3 length: 12 residues. Germline values: CDR1 SQVTM, CDR2 ANQGSEA. The CDR3 coding sequence is TGCAGCTTGGCGGGTTCCTTGGACGAGCAGTACTTC. Its protein product is CSLAGSLDEQYF.

The rearrangement joins TRBV20-1 to TRBJ1-4; D gene ambiguous. With 6 bases removed from V and 3 bases from J, the gap between germline ends came to 11 bases. This CDR3 has 13 residues. Per germline, CDR1 DFQATT and CDR2 SNEGSKA (reference sequence). Here the CDR3 DNA reads TGCAGTGCCCAGTCCCAGGCTAATGAAAAACTGTTTTTT. This translates into CSAQSQANEKLFF.

The chain carries TRBV29-1 and TRBJ1-1, with D possibly matching TRBD1 (6 bases). Germline CDR1 reads SQVTM; CDR2 reads ANQGSEA. V was pared by 6 bases and J by 1 base, with 15 bases between. This CDR3 is built from 14 residues. CDR3 bases: TGCAGCGTGGGTTACCGGGACAAGAACACTGAAGCTTTCTTT. It translates to CSVGYRDKNTEAFF. Full variable domain (remainder filled in from reference TRBV29-1 and TRBJ1-1): SAVISQKPSRDICQRGTSLTIQCQVDSQVTMMFWYRQQPGQSLTLIATANQGSEATYESGFVIDKFPISRPNLTFSTLTVSNMSPEDSSIYLCSVGYRDKNTEAFFGQGTRLTVV.

The rearrangement links TRBV3-1 to TRBJ2-7; D remains unclear. The CDR3 totals 13 residues. V gave up 0 bases and J gave up 5 bases, with 8 bases separating them. CDR1 is LGHDT and CDR2 is YNNKEL in the germline V gene (reference sequence). The CDR3 is CASSQDRSDEQYF. DNA for the CDR3: TGTGCCAGCAGCCAAGATCGGAGCGACGAGCAGTACTTC.

This clonotype has ten or more counts. The chain joins TRBV7-2 to TRBJ1-6; TRBD1 might be the D (6 bases). From germline, CDR1 is SGHTA and CDR2 FQGNSA. The CDR3 contains 15 residues. V was pared by 6 bases and J by 3 bases, with 12 bases between. The CDR3 loop reads CASRPAQGYNSPLHF. CDR3 sequence (DNA): TGTGCCAGCAGACCCGCACAGGGCTATAATTCACCCCTCCACTTT.

This clonotype came up many times. The chain combines TRBV9 with TRBJ1-1; 7 nucleotides align to TRBD1. V trimming: 3 bases; J trimming: 7 bases; junction bases outside the gene matches: 6. Germline V gene sequence: CDR1 SGDLS, CDR2 YYNGEE. This CDR3 contains 13 residues. The CDR3 is CASSAYTGDEAFF. For the CDR3, the DNA is TGTGCCAGCAGCGCCTATACAGGGGATGAAGCTTTCTTT.

This sequence joins TRBV14 and TRBJ2-7; D not certain. In germline, CDR1 is SGHDN, CDR2 FVKESK. The CDR3 spans 12 residues. Trimming cost V 6 bases and J 5 bases, with 11 bases left between them. In nucleotides, the CDR3 is TGTGCCAGCAGTTCGACGGTCCACGAGCAGTACTTC. This encodes CASSSTVHEQYF.

The chain employs TRBV19 and TRBJ2-2; possible D gene TRBD2, 6 bases. The germline V gene encodes CDR1 LNHDA and CDR2 SQIVND (reference sequence). There are 14 residues in the CDR3. The V gene lost 3 bases and the J gene lost 7 bases, with 12 bases spanning the gap. The CDR3 region has the DNA TGTGCCAGTAGTATGGGACTGATGATCGGGGAGCTGTTTTTT. Translation: CASSMGLMIGELFF. The entire variable domain, with the rest obtained from reference TRBV19 and TRBJ2-2, is as follows: DGGITQSPKYLFRKEGQNVTLSCEQNLNHDAMYWYRQDPGQGLRLIYYSQIVNDFQKGDIAEGYSVSREKKESFPLTVTSAQKNPTAFYLCASSMGLMIGELFFGEGSRLTVL.